Listed below are T cell receptor beta chains from one sample, sequenced in a study of T-cell reconstitution after alpha-beta-depleted transplantation in children. Using its own MiXCR run on the PCR reads, TCRdb lists one record per CDR3 protein. The sample contains roughly 89,000 distinct CDR3 sequences, roughly an eighth of which appear only once. The material sequenced was PBMCs from the stem cell graft donor, taken from the stem cell graft. These receptors were taken from a human donor who donated a stem cell graft to a child with inherited bone marrow failure. Both conserved end residues are trimmed from each CDR3.

CDR3 length: 12
V gene: TRBV28
J gene: TRBJ2-1
CDR3 protein: ASSRSGGGDEQF

CDR3 length: 15
V gene: TRBV15
J gene: TRBJ1-6
CDR3 protein: ATSGRGSSSYNSPLH

CDR3 length: 13
V gene: TRBV14
J gene: TRBJ1-4
CDR3 protein: ASSQGEALWEKLF

CDR3 length: 11
V gene: TRBV20-1
J gene: TRBJ2-7
CDR3 protein: SARGTRDYEQY

CDR3 length: 10
V gene: TRBV29-1
J gene: TRBJ1-5
CDR3 protein: SAGTGVQPQH

CDR3 length: 13
V gene: TRBV9
J gene: TRBJ2-3
CDR3 protein: ASSVAGQGPDTQY

CDR3 length: 12
V gene: TRBV4-1
J gene: TRBJ2-7
CDR3 protein: ASSQLGRSYEQY

CDR3 length: 12
V gene: TRBV6-1
J gene: TRBJ2-7
CDR3 protein: ASSERDRDYEQY

CDR3 length: 13
V gene: TRBV10-2
J gene: TRBJ2-1
CDR3 protein: ASSWTSGEYNEQF

CDR3 length: 14
V gene: TRBV4-3
J gene: TRBJ2-5
CDR3 protein: ASSQEEQGFRETQY

CDR3 length: 12
V gene: TRBV7-2
J gene: TRBJ2-3
CDR3 protein: ASNLQGGTDTQY

CDR3 length: 18
V gene: TRBV7-2
J gene: TRBJ1-3
CDR3 protein: ASSSLRAGPPQLSGNTIY

CDR3 length: 11
V gene: TRBV5-5
J gene: TRBJ2-1
CDR3 protein: ASRDGSYNEQF

CDR3 length: 14
V gene: TRBV7-2
J gene: TRBJ2-7
CDR3 protein: ASSLLVGGSLTEQY

CDR3 length: 13
V gene: TRBV19
J gene: TRBJ2-1
CDR3 protein: ASSTHSTSGYEQF

CDR3 length: 14
V gene: TRBV9
J gene: TRBJ2-1
CDR3 protein: ASSVSGTSGYNEQF